These 5 T cell receptor beta chains were all obtained from the same sample, sequenced in a study of a mutant IDH1 vaccine in newly diagnosed glioma. Time point denoted: week 35, safety follow-up. It was 300 ug of mutant IDH1 20-mer peptide that made up each vaccine dose, given with topical imiquimod. Their target antigens are unknown. Generated by immunoSEQ multiplex PCR, the TCRdb table keeps only in-frame clones and is missing some. Among some 50,000 clones listed, 80% to 95% were seen once. The source material was PBMCs, sampled from a glioma patient whose treatment included an IDH1 peptide vaccine. The receptors were gathered from a man aged 50 to 59 with glioma.

This clone was counted once. This chain uses TRBV10-2 with TRBJ1-6; D may be TRBD1 (6 bases). Between the trimmed V and J ends, which lost 2 bases and 13 bases, there was a span of 15 bases. CDR1 is WSHSY, CDR2 SAAADI, per germline. The CDR3 length is 14 residues. CDR3 coding DNA: TGCGCCAGCAGTGAGCAGGGGACCAAAGCCCCCCTCCACTTT. Translation gives CASSEQGTKAPLHF.

CDR3 loop: CASSPREGQNYGYTF. CDR3 DNA sequence: TGCGCCAGCAGCCCGCGGGAGGGACAGAACTATGGCTACACCTTC. The J gene is TRBJ1-2, the V gene TRBV4-1; TRBD1 agrees at 7 bases. The V segment lost 4 bases and the J segment 2 bases; nucleotides outside the gene matches: 7. In germline, CDR1 is MGHRA, CDR2 YSYEKL. The CDR3 has 15 amino acids.

CDR3: CASSESRVTDTQYF. CDR3 sequence (DNA): TGCGCCAGCAGTGAGTCGAGGGTGACAGATACGCAGTATTTT. J is TRBJ2-3 and V is TRBV10-1, with TRBD2 as a possible D gene (5 bases). From germline, CDR1 is WNHNN and CDR2 SYGVQD (reference sequence). V lost 0 bases and J 3 bases, leaving 7 bases between the germline ends. This CDR3 has 14 residues.

The rearrangement uses TRBV6-1 and TRBJ1-3, with a tentative D call TRBD1 (6 bases). V shed 0 bases and J shed 0 bases, with 18 bases lying between them. This CDR3 is 19 amino acids long. Germline V gene data show CDR1 as MNHNS and CDR2 as SASEGT. This CDR3 is CASSEAGLTGASSGNTIYF. The CDR3 DNA follows: TGTGCCAGCAGTGAAGCCGGCCTGACAGGCGCGTCCTCTGGAAACACCATATATTTT.

This clone was counted once. V and J are TRBV5-6 and TRBJ1-2, with TRBD1 identical over 12 bases. CDR1 is SGHDT, CDR2 YYEEEE, per germline. CDR3 length: 14 residues. Trimming cost V 4 bases and J 7 bases; bases outside gene matches: 5. The CDR3 loop reads CASSLGQGAFGYTF. The CDR3 DNA reads as TGTGCCAGCAGCCTGGGACAGGGGGCCTTTGGCTACACCTTC.